This paragraph reports one TCR beta chain. Its antigen is unknown. No much larger clonotype is one base removed from it; base qualities were not supplied. The entry originates in a study of blood T cell repertoires in COVID-19 (dated by TCRdb to 2018 to 2021). A note on the overall study: The collaborator samples originated in the United States, Italy and Spain and spanned the acute and convalescent phases of COVID-19. The material from the prospective study consisted of cDNA or gDNA derived from T cells, B-cell-depleted T cells, or PBMCs. Sample metadata almost always included a de-identified subject ID, COVID-19 status, age in years and sex. A freely available public database, intended as a resource for researchers studying the immune response to SARS-CoV-2, is where the repertoires were released. The dataset comprised deeply sampled blood TCRbeta repertoires from subjects exposed to, actively infected with, or recovered from COVID-19. Where HLA class I and class II types were available, the types were taken from metadata supplied by the sample provider, not from assay-based typing. Samples were obtained from the ongoing ImmuneRACE study (first 160 participants) and from over 1,000 subjects provided by 6 global collaborators.

TCRbeta CDR3 regions were amplified from genomic DNA using the immunoSEQ Assay, a bias-controlled multiplex PCR. Per the source publication's procedure: Nucleated cell counts per sample were estimated from amplification of reference gene primers within the assay. To quantify the absolute abundance of each unique TCRbeta CDR3 rearrangement, sequence reads were collapsed and filtered. Productive Simpson clonality was computed per sample as the square root of Simpson's diversity index over productive rearrangements. TCRdb limited this immuneACCESS table to in-frame rearrangements with V and J called. A share of clones is missing; checked studies link under half to unresolved V genes, and the rest is unexplained. The V and J calls and clone size were taken over from that table, and D and trimming were inferred from the DNA. Present in this sample are over 350,000 clones, roughly nine tenths of which were seen just once. Together, the top ten hold about 0.83% of the sample.

In the prospective study, participants were about 18 to 95 years old, resided in fewer than 25 geographic areas of the United States, and were enrolled through a virtual design. To assign participants to cohorts, the prospective study relied on clinical history that participants themselves reported in a screening survey and a study questionnaire. Exposed participants were defined as having been in contact with someone with a PCR-confirmed or clinician-diagnosed COVID-19 case within 2 weeks of study entry. Each participant in the prospective study had whole blood, serum and a nasopharyngeal or oropharyngeal swab collected by mobile phlebotomists. Additional blood draws and questionnaires over an approximately two-month period could optionally be provided by prospective study participants. Before DNA extraction, blood samples from the prospective study were shipped at room temperature or frozen.

Study-level results and caveats: How much clinical and demographic metadata was included differed by source and by participant, and the metadata was provided uncurated.

V trim: 7 bases; J trim: 2 bases; unmatched bases: 5. Via the germline V gene, CDR1 is SGHTA and CDR2 FQGNSA. From the cysteine through the phenylalanine, the CDR3 covers 14 amino acids. Only the CDR3 region is kept as DNA, spanning 42 bases read in frame from base 1. The rearrangement combines TRBV7-2 with TRBJ1-5; 7 junctional bases match TRBD1. Material: PBMCs or T cells enriched from blood (not recorded which). This TCR derives from a woman aged 40 to 49 who had been exposed to COVID-19. The sequenced DNA is TGTGCCAGCACCCAGGGGGGTGGCAATCAGCCCCAGCATTTT. This sequence encodes CASTQGGGNQPQHF.